This TCR beta chain came from a study of CD8+ T cells in alopecia areata. A note on this clone: Its antigen is as yet unknown.

PBMC-derived CD4+ and CD8+ T cells were sorted. The study's findings and limits: Lesional scalp, especially alopecia totalis/universalis, showed higher clonality than normal scalp. Mice gave a clearer picture of TCR sharing than patients did, possibly for HLA-related reasons. Alphabeta T cells residing in normal skin are also sequenced in scalp samples.

The CDR3 has 21 residues. J was trimmed by 0 bases and V by 2 bases; bases with no gene match: 13. Germline V lookup: CDR1 MGHRA, CDR2 YSYEKL. It was cDNA, reverse transcribed from extracted RNA, that served as the sequencing template. Using immunoSEQ multiplex PCR, the repertoire was profiled, and TCRdb retains in-frame clones only, with some absent. Of some 200,000 clones listed, approximately 60% are singletons. The chain links TRBV4-1 to TRBJ2-6, with 10 bases matching TRBD1. The material sequenced was CD8+ T cells sorted from blood. This sequence originates from a human donor in good health. This CDR3 reads CASSQTLWTGGISSGANVLTF. The DNA for the CDR3 is TGCGCCAGCAGCCAAACCCTCTGGACAGGGGGAATTAGCTCTGGGGCCAACGTCCTGACTTTC.